The 10 T cell receptor beta chains presented below share a single source sample, sequenced in a study of cytomegalovirus exposure and HLA in healthy donors. PCR primers comprised 60 Vbeta and 13 Jbeta primers. Libraries were prepared by immunoSEQ multiplex PCR; TCRdb keeps only in-frame clonotypes and omits some of them. The profile covers approximately 59,000 clones, with 68% appearing a single time and over 15% taken by the ten largest. The sample consisted of PBMCs. The receptor source for this set is a man aged 40-50 years in good health and CMV-seropositive.

The rearrangement links TRBV18 to TRBJ2-7, with D possibly being TRBD2 (5 bases). Trimming pared 4 bases from V and 6 bases from J, leaving 7 bases between. This CDR3 contains 11 residues. Per germline, CDR1 KGHSH and CDR2 LQKENI. CDR3 sequence (DNA): TGTGCCAGCTCACGGGAGCGCGAGCAGTACTTC. The encoded protein is CASSREREQYF.

This clone was observed a few times. This chain links TRBV9 with TRBJ2-7, with a tentative D call TRBD2 (7 bases). V lost 3 bases and J lost 3, with 13 bases in between. The CDR3 consists of 14 residues. CDR1 SGDLS and CDR2 YYNGEE come from the germline V gene. The CDR3: CASSEGGASYEQYF. DNA of the CDR3: TGTGCCAGCAGCGAGGGGGGGGCTAGCTACGAGCAGTACTTC.

This clone was detected a few times. J is TRBJ2-3 and V is TRBV7-2, with 10 bases aligning to TRBD2. The CDR3 covers 19 residues. In germline, CDR1 is SGHTA, CDR2 FQGNSA. J lost 0 bases, V lost 0 bases, and 9 bases had no gene match. The CDR3 sequence is CASSLAPLAGALSTDTQYF. The CDR3 DNA sequence: TGTGCCAGCAGCTTAGCGCCTCTAGCGGGGGCCCTTAGCACAGATACGCAGTATTTT.

The V call is TRBV9, the J call TRBJ1-2; maybe TRBD1 (6 bases). V dropped 3 bases and J dropped 8 bases, with 23 bases sitting between them. Germline V CDR1 and CDR2: SGDLS, YYNGEE. The CDR3 sequence is 16 residues long. The CDR3 bases are TGTGCCAGCAGCGCGGGTGGGGACACCAACTTCGGGGGCTACACCTTC. Encoded protein: CASSAGGDTNFGGYTF.

The chain joins TRBV15 to TRBJ1-5; D is possibly TRBD1 (6 bases). The CDR3 covers 17 residues. Trimming took off 3 bases at V and 2 bases at J, with 17 bases between the two ends. In germline, CDR1 is LNHNV, CDR2 YYDKDF (reference sequence). In DNA form, the CDR3 reads TGTGCCACCAGCAGTCCGGGGGGCTGGGGAGGCAATCAGCCCCAGCATTTT. It specifies CATSSPGGWGGNQPQHF.

The chain uses TRBV28 and TRBJ1-2; D uncertain. Trimming stripped 3 bases from V and 3 bases from J, with 5 bases between. Germline V gives CDR1 MDHEN, CDR2 SYDVKM. This CDR3 has 12 residues. CDR3 region: CASSFTDYGYTF. For the CDR3, the DNA is TGTGCCAGCAGTTTCACTGACTATGGCTACACCTTC.

The chain carries TRBV11-3 and TRBJ1-1, with D perhaps matching TRBD1 (6 bases). Trimming removed 1 base at V and 5 bases at J, with 14 bases between. CDR1 SGHNT and CDR2 YENEEA come from the germline V gene. The CDR3 totals 15 residues. The CDR3 DNA sequence: TGTGCCAGCAGCTTAGTAATCCCCGGGACAACTGAAGCTTTCTTT. Translation: CASSLVIPGTTEAFF.

This clone has a single count. V is TRBV13 and J is TRBJ1-1, with D perhaps TRBD1 (5 bases). The CDR3 totals 16 residues. V shed 4 bases and J shed 0 bases, with 15 bases lying between them. The germline V gene encodes CDR1 PRHDT and CDR2 FYEKMQ (reference sequence). The CDR3 bases are TGTGCCAGCAGCTCGTGGGACTACTTGATGAACACTGAAGCTTTCTTT. It yields the protein CASSSWDYLMNTEAFF.

The chain recombines TRBV7-6 with TRBJ2-1; maybe TRBD1 (6 bases). V dropped 1 base and J dropped 8 bases, with 12 bases sitting between them. Germline V gene sequence: CDR1 SGHVS, CDR2 FNYEAQ. The CDR3 contains 14 residues. The chain's CDR3 is CASSLDQGSDEQFF. CDR3 DNA: TGTGCCAGCAGCTTAGATCAGGGGAGCGATGAGCAGTTCTTC.

For the CDR3, the DNA is TGTGCCAGCAGCCTTGCCGGGACACTAGGATACGAGCAGTACTTC. This codes for CASSLAGTLGYEQYF. This chain connects TRBV27 to TRBJ2-7; D is perhaps TRBD1 (6 bases). V was clipped by 6 bases and J by 4 bases, with 19 bases between them. The CDR3 spans 15 residues. The V gene's germline CDR1 is MNHEY and CDR2 SMNVEV (reference sequence).